This entry lists 27 T cell receptor beta chains sequenced from one sample in a study of blood T cell repertoires in COVID-19. Libraries were prepared by immunoSEQ multiplex PCR; TCRdb keeps only in-frame clonotypes and omits some of them. The top ten hold over 4.5% of the sample, which has 320,000 or so clones, 75% to 90% seen once. The sequenced material came from PBMCs or T cells enriched from blood (not recorded which). All receptors derive from a man aged 25-45 years who had recovered from COVID-19.

The V call is TRBV2, the J call TRBJ1-1; perhaps TRBD1 as D (5 bases). Germline lookup yields CDR1 SNHLY and CDR2 FYNNEI. Between the trimmed V and J ends, which lost 0 bases and 4 bases, there was a span of 9 bases. The CDR3 covers 14 residues. The CDR3 spells CASSEARQGTEAFF. The DNA for the CDR3 is TGTGCCAGCAGTGAAGCTCGGCAGGGCACTGAAGCTTTCTTT.

The chain couples TRBV19 to TRBJ1-1; 10 bases are shared with TRBD1. The junction had 3 bases not matched to a gene; V was cut back by 3 bases and J by 2 bases. Germline CDR1 is LNHDA and CDR2 is SQIVND (reference sequence). The CDR3 extends over 15 amino acids. The CDR3 DNA reads TGTGCCAGTAGTATCCGGACAGGGGGTAACACTGAAGCTTTCTTT. This codes for CASSIRTGGNTEAFF.

This rearrangement joins TRBV2 to TRBJ1-1, with unresolved D. The CDR3 length is 13 residues. The V end lost 3 bases, the J end lost 6 bases, and 11 bases lay between the germline ends. Germline CDR1 and CDR2: SNHLY and FYNNEI. CDR3 in DNA: TGTGCCAGCAGTGAGATGTCAGGCTCTGAAGCTTTCTTT. Its translation: CASSEMSGSEAFF.

Only a few counts were recorded for this clone. The CDR3 nucleotides read TGTGCCAGCAGTTTATACAGAACAGGGATAAACTATGGCTACACCTTC. It is translated as CASSLYRTGINYGYTF. This chain uses TRBV28 with TRBJ1-2, with D perhaps matching TRBD1 (6 bases). Trimming shortened V by 1 base and J by 2 bases, and 14 bases separated the two germline ends. The CDR3 is 16 amino acids. Germline CDR1 MDHEN, CDR2 SYDVKM.

This chain connects TRBV6-6 to TRBJ2-1; TRBD2 agrees at 7 bases. J lost 5 bases, V lost 2 bases, and 3 bases had no gene match. CDR1 is MNHNY and CDR2 is SVGAGI in the germline V gene (reference sequence). The CDR3 runs to 14 residues. CDR3 nucleotide sequence: TGTGCCAGCAGTTACGGGACTACCCACAATGAGCAGTTCTTC. Encoded protein: CASSYGTTHNEQFF.

The chain recombines TRBV4-2 with TRBJ2-7; 8 bases are shared with TRBD2. Losses at the gene ends were 1 base for V and 7 bases for J; bases not matched to a gene: 12. From germline, CDR1 is LGHNA and CDR2 YNFKEQ. This CDR3 comprises 16 residues. The CDR3 region has the DNA TGTGCCAGCAGCCAAGCCGGGGGGGGTACAACGGTAGAGCAGTACTTC. Encoded protein: CASSQAGGGTTVEQYF.

The V call is TRBV28, the J call TRBJ1-3; D is undetermined. V lost 3 bases and J lost 4, with 7 bases in between. Germline assignment: CDR1 MDHEN and CDR2 SYDVKM. CDR3 size: 13 residues. The CDR3 loop is CASSFSEGNTIYF. CDR3 coding DNA: TGTGCCAGCAGTTTCTCCGAGGGAAACACCATATATTTT.

This chain uses TRBV3-1 (or the pseudogene TRBV3-2) with TRBJ2-1; the D gene is possibly TRBD1 (6 bases). Germline V gene data show CDR1 as LGHDT and CDR2 as YNNKEL (reference sequence). The CDR3 sequence is 16 residues long. Trimming took 0 bases from V and 1 from J, leaving 10 bases between them. The CDR3 is CASSQDGGRSYNEQFF. The CDR3 bases are TGTGCCAGCAGCCAAGATGGGGGCAGATCCTACAATGAGCAGTTCTTC.

As to this clone: This sample also contains other DNA sequences that code for the same CDR3. The chain recombines TRBV5-4 with TRBJ1-4, with D unresolved. This CDR3 contains 12 residues. Germline CDR1 SGHNT, CDR2 YYREEE (reference sequence). The germline V and J ends were trimmed by 2 bases and 4 bases, with 3 bases remaining between them. This CDR3 is CASSFSNEKLFF. In nucleotides, the CDR3 is TGTGCCAGCAGCTTTAGTAATGAAAAACTGTTTTTT.

The chain couples TRBV12-3 or TRBV12-4 to TRBJ2-3, with D perhaps TRBD2 (5 bases). Between the trimmed V and J ends, which lost 7 bases and 8 bases, there was a span of 16 bases. The CDR3 loop spans 13 amino acids. CDR3 sequence: CASNPRTGATQYF. In DNA form, the CDR3 reads TGTGCCAGCAACCCTCGGACTGGCGCTACGCAGTATTTT.

J is TRBJ2-7 and V is TRBV28, with TRBD1 identical over 7 bases. The CDR3 has 15 amino acids. The germline V gene has CDR1 MDHEN and CDR2 SYDVKM. The ends lost 3 bases at V and 4 bases at J; junction bases unmatched: 9. CDR3 in DNA: TGTGCCAGCAGTTTGGGTACAGGGGTGGGGTACGAGCAGTACTTC. It codes for CASSLGTGVGYEQYF. Full variable domain (remainder filled in from reference TRBV28 and TRBJ2-7): DVKVTQSSRYLVKRTGEKVFLECVQDMDHENMFWYRQDPGLGLRLIYFSYDVKMKEKGDIPEGYSVSREKKERFSLILESASTNQTSMYLCASSLGTGVGYEQYFGPGTRLTVT.

The V and J genes are TRBV9 and TRBJ2-1, with 8 bases identical to TRBD1. The CDR3 length is 14 residues. In germline, CDR1 is SGDLS, CDR2 YYNGEE. Unmatched junction bases numbered 8, after V lost 3 bases and J lost 9 bases. CDR3 sequence reads: CASSDSTGASEQFF. DNA of the CDR3: TGTGCCAGCAGCGACTCGACAGGGGCTAGTGAGCAGTTCTTC.

The genes are TRBV30 and TRBJ1-4, with 7 bases aligning to TRBD1. Trimming cost V 3 bases and J 3 bases; bases outside gene matches: 16. Germline values: CDR1 GTSNPN, CDR2 SVGIG (reference sequence). CDR3 length equals 18 residues. CDR3 nucleotide sequence: TGTGCCTGGAGCGGAAAGCCAAACAGGGGATCAGCTAATGAAAAACTGTTTTTT. It yields the protein CAWSGKPNRGSANEKLFF.

The chain employs TRBV9 and TRBJ2-7; 10 bases are a match to TRBD1. Germline V CDR1 and CDR2: SGDLS, YYNGEE. CDR3 size: 14 residues. The trim removed 3 bases at V and 5 bases at J, leaving 5 bases unmatched. Here the CDR3 reads CASSDGQGGHEQYF. The CDR3, as DNA: TGTGCCAGCAGCGACGGACAGGGGGGCCACGAGCAGTACTTC.

J is TRBJ1-5 and V is TRBV19, with TRBD1 as a possible D gene (6 bases). The ends were cut back, 3 bases at V and 6 bases at J, with 15 bases in the middle. The CDR3 runs to 15 residues. CDR1 LNHDA and CDR2 SQIVND come from the germline V gene (reference sequence). This CDR3 is CASSIPGTYIQPQHF. The CDR3 DNA is TGTGCCAGTAGTATCCCCGGGACATATATTCAGCCCCAGCATTTT.

The chain joins TRBV5-1 to TRBJ2-1; tentatively, D is TRBD1 (6 bases). The CDR3 has 12 amino acids. Germline lookup yields CDR1 SGHRS and CDR2 YFSETQ. V dropped 3 bases and J dropped 8 bases, with 9 bases sitting between them. In DNA form, the CDR3 reads TGCGCCAGCAGCTGGACAGATGATGAGCAGTTCTTC. It encodes CASSWTDDEQFF.

V and J are TRBV19 and TRBJ1-5; D uncertain. Germline V gene data show CDR1 as LNHDA and CDR2 as SQIVND (reference sequence). This CDR3 contains 15 residues. Trimming took off 3 bases at V and 1 base at J, with 10 bases between the two ends. CDR3 in DNA: TGTGCCAGTAGTATTATACTACAAAGCAATCAGCCCCAGCATTTT. Protein: CASSIILQSNQPQHF. The whole variable domain, filled in from reference TRBV19 and TRBJ1-5, reads DGGITQSPKYLFRKEGQNVTLSCEQNLNHDAMYWYRQDPGQGLRLIYYSQIVNDFQKGDIAEGYSVSREKKESFPLTVTSAQKNPTAFYLCASSIILQSNQPQHFGDGTRLSIL.

This clone was observed once. The chain has TRBV4-2 and TRBJ2-7; maybe TRBD1 (6 bases). Germline CDR1 LGHNA, CDR2 YNFKEQ. The CDR3 has 14 amino acids. V was shortened by 1 base and J by 3 bases, with 10 bases between the two germline ends. CDR3 sequence: CASSQGLGGYEQYF. The DNA for the CDR3 is TGTGCCAGCAGCCAAGGTCTAGGGGGCTACGAGCAGTACTTC.

The chain joins TRBV9 to TRBJ2-7; 10 nucleotides line up with TRBD1. The germline gives CDR1 SGDLS, CDR2 YYNGEE. CDR3 length: 16 amino acids. V gave up 3 bases and J gave up 5 bases; unmatched junction bases: 11. CDR3 coding DNA: TGTGCCAGCAGCGCCAGCTCGGGACAGGGGAGCGACGAGCAGTACTTC. Protein sequence: CASSASSGQGSDEQYF.

The V gene is TRBV5-4, the J gene TRBJ1-2; D may be TRBD1 (5 bases). The germline V gene encodes CDR1 SGHNT and CDR2 YYREEE (reference sequence). This CDR3 spans 13 amino acids. Trimming removed 1 base from V and 7 bases from J, with 11 bases in between. The DNA of the CDR3 is TGTGCCAGCAGCTTGTGGGGGGTCGGTGGCTACACCTTC. Protein product: CASSLWGVGGYTF.

The V and J genes are TRBV7-2 and TRBJ1-5; TRBD1 matches at 7 bases. V was clipped by 5 bases and J by 0 bases; unmatched bases: 4. Germline V CDR1 and CDR2: SGHTA, FQGNSA. CDR3 size: 15 residues. The CDR3 DNA reads TGTGCCAGCAGCCCAAGACAGGGTAGCAATCAGCCCCAGCATTTT. Protein: CASSPRQGSNQPQHF.

The CDR3 loop is CASSLVAGGNQPQHF. The CDR3 DNA sequence: TGTGCCAGCAGCTTAGTGGCAGGGGGGAATCAGCCCCAGCATTTT. The rearrangement joins TRBV7-8 to TRBJ1-5; 7 bases line up with TRBD1. The CDR3 loop spans 15 amino acids. Germline assignment: CDR1 SGHVS and CDR2 FQNEAQ. Trimming cost V 1 base and J 4 bases; bases outside gene matches: 4.

The chain links TRBV5-6 to TRBJ2-2; TRBD2 aligns across 7 bases. Germline V gene data show CDR1 as SGHDT and CDR2 as YYEEEE. The CDR3 is 17 residues long. Trimming at V came to 1 base and at J to 1 base, leaving 7 bases not matched to a gene. The CDR3 DNA sequence: TGTGCCAGCAGCTTGATCAAGGCTAGCGGGAACACCGGGGAGCTGTTTTTT. It yields the protein CASSLIKASGNTGELFF.

The chain employs TRBV2 and TRBJ2-7; no clear D gene. V was pared by 1 base and J by 2 bases, with 12 bases between. Germline V gene sequence: CDR1 SNHLY, CDR2 FYNNEI. The CDR3 has 15 residues. The CDR3 DNA reads as TGTGCCAGCAGTGAAGTGGCTAGTCCTACCTACGAGCAGTACTTC. It translates to CASSEVASPTYEQYF.

V gene TRBV2 combines with J gene TRBJ2-1; D possibly corresponds to TRBD1 (6 bases). CDR1 and CDR2 from the germline V gene are SNHLY and FYNNEI. V gave up 4 bases and J gave up 6 bases, with 13 bases separating them. The CDR3 extends over 14 amino acids. The CDR3 DNA follows: TGTGCCAGCAGTGGTCAGGGGATGTCCAATGAGCAGTTCTTC. Its protein product is CASSGQGMSNEQFF. The full variable domain, its missing parts supplied by reference TRBV2 and TRBJ2-1, is EPEVTQTPSHQVTQMGQEVILRCVPISNHLYFYWYRQILGQKVEFLVSFYNNEISEKSEIFDDQFSVERPDGSNFTLKIRSTKLEDSAMYFCASSGQGMSNEQFFGPGTRLTVL.

The J gene is TRBJ1-5, the V gene TRBV4-2; 11 nucleotides line up with TRBD1. Looked up from germline, CDR1 is LGHNA and CDR2 is YNFKEQ. The ends lost 3 bases at V and 6 bases at J; junction bases unmatched: 4. CDR3 length equals 15 residues. The CDR3 DNA reads TGTGCCAGCAGCCATGCCGGGACAGGGGGTCAGCCCCAGCATTTT. Translation: CASSHAGTGGQPQHF.

The genes are TRBV2 and TRBJ1-2, with unresolved D. This CDR3 has 16 residues. CDR1 and CDR2 from the germline V gene are SNHLY and FYNNEI. Between the trimmed V and J ends, which lost 2 bases and 4 bases, there was a span of 17 bases. Written as DNA, the CDR3 is TGTGCCAGCAGTGAACCCCACAACCTCAACACCTATGGCTACACCTTC. Its translation: CASSEPHNLNTYGYTF.